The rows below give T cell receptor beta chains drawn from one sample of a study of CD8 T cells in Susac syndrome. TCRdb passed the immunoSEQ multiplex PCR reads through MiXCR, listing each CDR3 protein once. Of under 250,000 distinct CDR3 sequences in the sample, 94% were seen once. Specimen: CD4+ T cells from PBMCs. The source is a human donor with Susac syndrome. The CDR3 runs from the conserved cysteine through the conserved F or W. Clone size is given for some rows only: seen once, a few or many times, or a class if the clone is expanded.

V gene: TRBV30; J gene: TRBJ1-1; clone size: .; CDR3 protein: CAWSAANSAFF
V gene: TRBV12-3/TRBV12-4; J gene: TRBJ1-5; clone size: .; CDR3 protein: CASSPQGPNQPQHF
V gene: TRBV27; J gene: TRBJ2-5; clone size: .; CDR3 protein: CASSSWGREETQYF
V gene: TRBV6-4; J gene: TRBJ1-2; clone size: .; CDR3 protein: CASSDSGGKRVGYTF
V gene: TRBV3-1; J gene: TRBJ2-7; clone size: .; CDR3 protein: CASSQDLTKGQYF
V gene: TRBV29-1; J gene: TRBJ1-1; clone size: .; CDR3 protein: CSVNEREGEAFF
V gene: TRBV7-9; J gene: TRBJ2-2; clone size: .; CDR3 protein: CASSLAGSNTGELFF
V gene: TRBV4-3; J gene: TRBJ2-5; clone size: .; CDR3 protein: CASSQDSSGGTYF
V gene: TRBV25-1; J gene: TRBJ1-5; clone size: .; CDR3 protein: CASSERVTDQPQHF
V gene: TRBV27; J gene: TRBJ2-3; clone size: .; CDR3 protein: CASSWTDPKNTQYF
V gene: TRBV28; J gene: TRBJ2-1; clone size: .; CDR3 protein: CASSLRLAVFNEQFF
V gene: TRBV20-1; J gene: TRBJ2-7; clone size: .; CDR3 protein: CSARRAESPTYEQYF
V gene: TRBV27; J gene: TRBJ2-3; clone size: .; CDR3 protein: CASSLKRADTQYF
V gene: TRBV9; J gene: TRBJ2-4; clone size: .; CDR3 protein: CASSVGQEQYF
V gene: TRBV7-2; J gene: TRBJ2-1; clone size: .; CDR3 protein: CASSWGHYNEQFF
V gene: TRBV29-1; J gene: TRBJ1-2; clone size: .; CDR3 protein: CSVTNDRGNYGYTF
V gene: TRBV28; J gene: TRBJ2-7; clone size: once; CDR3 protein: CASSLAVYEQYF
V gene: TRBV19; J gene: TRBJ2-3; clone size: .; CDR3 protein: CASSVGEEADTQYF
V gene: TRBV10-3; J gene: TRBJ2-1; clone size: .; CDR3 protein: CAISDWDRGQDEQFF
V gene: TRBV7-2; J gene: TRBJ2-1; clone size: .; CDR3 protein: CASTGNSGYNEQFF
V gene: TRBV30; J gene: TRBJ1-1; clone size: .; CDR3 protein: CAWSERGTEAFF
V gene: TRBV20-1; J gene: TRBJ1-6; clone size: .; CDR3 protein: CSASRKDSYNSPLHF
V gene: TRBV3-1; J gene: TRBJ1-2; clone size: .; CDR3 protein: CASSQETPRGYGYTF
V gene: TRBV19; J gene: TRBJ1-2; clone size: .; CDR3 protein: CASSMVASNYGYTF
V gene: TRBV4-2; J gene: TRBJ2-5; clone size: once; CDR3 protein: CASSQEGGESRETQYF
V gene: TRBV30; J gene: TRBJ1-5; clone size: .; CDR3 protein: CAWSVSTDSNQPQHF
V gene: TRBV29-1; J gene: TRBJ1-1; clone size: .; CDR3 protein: CSDRRGGNTEAFF